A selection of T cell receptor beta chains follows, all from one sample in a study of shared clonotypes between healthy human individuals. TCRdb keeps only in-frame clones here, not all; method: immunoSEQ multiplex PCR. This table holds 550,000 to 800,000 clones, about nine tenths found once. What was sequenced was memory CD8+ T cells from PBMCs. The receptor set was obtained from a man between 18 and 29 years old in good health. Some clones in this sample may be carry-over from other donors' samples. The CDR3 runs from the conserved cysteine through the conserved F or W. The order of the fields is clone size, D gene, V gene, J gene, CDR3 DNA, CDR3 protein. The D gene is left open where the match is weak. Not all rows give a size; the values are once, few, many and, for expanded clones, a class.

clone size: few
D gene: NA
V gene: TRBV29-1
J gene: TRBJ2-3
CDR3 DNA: TGCAGCGTTCCGACAGATACGCAGTATTTT
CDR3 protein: CSVPTDTQYF

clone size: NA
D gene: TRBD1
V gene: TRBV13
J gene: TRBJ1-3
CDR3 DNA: TGTGCCAGCAGCTTCCGACAGGGGGCTGACACCATATATTTT
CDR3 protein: CASSFRQGADTIYF

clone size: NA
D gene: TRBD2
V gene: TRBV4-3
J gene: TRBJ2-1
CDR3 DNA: TGCGCCAGCAGCCCTGGACTAGCGGAGTACAATGAGCAGTTCTTC
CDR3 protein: CASSPGLAEYNEQFF

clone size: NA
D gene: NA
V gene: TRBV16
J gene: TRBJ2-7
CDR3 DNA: TGTGCCAGCAGCCAATCGGGCACCTACGAGCAGTACTTC
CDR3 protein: CASSQSGTYEQYF

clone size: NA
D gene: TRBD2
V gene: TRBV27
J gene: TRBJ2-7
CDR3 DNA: TGTGCCAGCAGTTTAGGCCCGGGGCTAGCGGGGTCAAAATACGAGCAGTACTTC
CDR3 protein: CASSLGPGLAGSKYEQYF

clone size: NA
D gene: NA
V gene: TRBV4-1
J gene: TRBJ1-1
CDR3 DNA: TGCGCCAGCAGCCAAGATTTGGAGTCTGAAGCTTTCTTT
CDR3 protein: CASSQDLESEAFF

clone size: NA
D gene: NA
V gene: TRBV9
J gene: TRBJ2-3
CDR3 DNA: TGTGCCAGCAGCCCTTTCGGTCGTAGCGGCACAGATACGCAGTATTTT
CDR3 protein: CASSPFGRSGTDTQYF

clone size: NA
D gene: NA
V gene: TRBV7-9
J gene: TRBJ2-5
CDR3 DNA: TGTGCCAGCAGCTTATCAGACAAAGAGACCCAGTACTTC
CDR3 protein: CASSLSDKETQYF

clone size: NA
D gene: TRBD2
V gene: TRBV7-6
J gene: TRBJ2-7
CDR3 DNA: TGTGCCAGCAGCTCGCCAGCTCTAGCGGGAGGGCCTCTCGTCTACGAGCAGTACTTC
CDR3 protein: CASSSPALAGGPLVYEQYF

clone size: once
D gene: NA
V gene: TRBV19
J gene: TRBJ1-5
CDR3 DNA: TGTGCCAGTAGTATTATGGAAAATCAGCCCCAGCATTTT
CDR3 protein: CASSIMENQPQHF

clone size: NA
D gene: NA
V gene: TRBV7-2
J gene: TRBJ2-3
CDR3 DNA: TGTGCCAGCAGCTTAGTGCTAGCCGATACGCAGTATTTT
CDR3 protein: CASSLVLADTQYF

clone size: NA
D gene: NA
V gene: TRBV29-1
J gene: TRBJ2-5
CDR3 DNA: TGCAGCGTTGATCCAGGAGAGGACCAAGAGACCCAGTACTTC
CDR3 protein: CSVDPGEDQETQYF

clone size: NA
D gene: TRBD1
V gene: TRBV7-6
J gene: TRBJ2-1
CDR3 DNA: TGTGCCAGCAGCGAATGGGGCACAGGGGGCTTGTCCAATGAGCAGTTCTTC
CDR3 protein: CASSEWGTGGLSNEQFF

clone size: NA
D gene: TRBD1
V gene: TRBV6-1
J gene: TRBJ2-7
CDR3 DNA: TGTGCCAGCCGGGACAGCAAATACGAGCAGTACTTC
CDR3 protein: CASRDSKYEQYF

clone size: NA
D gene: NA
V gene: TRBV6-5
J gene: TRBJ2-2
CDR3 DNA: TGTGCCAGCAGTTACTCGGGGAACACCGGGGAGCTGTTTTTT
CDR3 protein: CASSYSGNTGELFF

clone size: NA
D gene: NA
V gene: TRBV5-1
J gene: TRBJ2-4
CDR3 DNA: TGCGCCAGCAGCGACGGGACCCCTAGGGACATTCAGTACTTC
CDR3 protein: CASSDGTPRDIQYF

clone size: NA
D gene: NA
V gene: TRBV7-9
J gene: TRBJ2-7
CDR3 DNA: TGTGCCAGCAGCAGGACACCTTACGAGCAGTACTTC
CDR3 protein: CASSRTPYEQYF

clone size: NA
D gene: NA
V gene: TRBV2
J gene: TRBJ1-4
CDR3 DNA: TGTGCCAGCATCGCCCATTGGGCCACTAATGAAAAACTGTTTTTT
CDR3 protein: CASIAHWATNEKLFF

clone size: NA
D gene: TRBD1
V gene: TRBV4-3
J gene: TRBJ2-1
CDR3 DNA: TGCGCCAGCAGCCAAGATCCCCACGGTGTTCAGGGGGATATTGAGCAGTTCTTC
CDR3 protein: CASSQDPHGVQGDIEQFF

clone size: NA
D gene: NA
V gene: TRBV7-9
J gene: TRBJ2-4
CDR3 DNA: TGTGCCAGCAGCCCCCCGGGAGTAGCCAAAAACATTCAGTACTTC
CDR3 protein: CASSPPGVAKNIQYF

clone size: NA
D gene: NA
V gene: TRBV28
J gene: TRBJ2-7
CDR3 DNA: TGTGCCAGCAGTTCCCATGCAGCACCCACCTCCTACGAGCAGTACTTC
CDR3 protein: CASSSHAAPTSYEQYF

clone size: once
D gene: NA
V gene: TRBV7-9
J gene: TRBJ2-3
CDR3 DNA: TGTGCCAGCAGTCTAGCGAGTGACGGGACAGATACGCAGTATTTT
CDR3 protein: CASSLASDGTDTQYF

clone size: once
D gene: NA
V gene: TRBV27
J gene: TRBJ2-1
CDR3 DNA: TGTGCCAGCGCCCGTTCGGGGATTAACAATGAGCAGTTCTTC
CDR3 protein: CASARSGINNEQFF

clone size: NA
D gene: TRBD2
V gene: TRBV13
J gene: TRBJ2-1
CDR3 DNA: TGTGCCAGCAGCCCATCTCGGATTACTAGCGGCGGTTTCTACAATGAGCAGTTCTTC
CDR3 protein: CASSPSRITSGGFYNEQFF

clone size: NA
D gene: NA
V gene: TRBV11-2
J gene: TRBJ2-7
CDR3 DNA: TGTGCCAGCAGCCCCTGGCGAGGCTCCTTCTACGAGCAGTACTTC
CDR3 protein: CASSPWRGSFYEQYF

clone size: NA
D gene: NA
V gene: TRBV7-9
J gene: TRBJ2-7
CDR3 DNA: TGTGCCAGCAGCTTTATGAGGGGGGGTACCTACGAGCAGTACTTC
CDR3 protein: CASSFMRGGTYEQYF

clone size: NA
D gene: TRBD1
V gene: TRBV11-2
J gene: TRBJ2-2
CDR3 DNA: TGTGCCAGCAGCACCCGGGACAGGGGCACCGGGGAGCTGTTTTTT
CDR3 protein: CASSTRDRGTGELFF

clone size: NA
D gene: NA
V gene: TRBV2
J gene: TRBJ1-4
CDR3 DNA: TGTGCCAGCAGTGACTTGAGGGCCGTTCGAGAAAAACTGTTTTTT
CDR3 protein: CASSDLRAVREKLFF

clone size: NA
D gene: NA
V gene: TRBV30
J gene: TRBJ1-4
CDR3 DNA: TGTGCCTGGGGAAGGGATGCAACTAATGAAAAACTGTTTTTT
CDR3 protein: CAWGRDATNEKLFF

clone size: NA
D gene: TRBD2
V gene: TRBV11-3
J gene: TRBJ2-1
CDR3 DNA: TGTGCCAGCAGCTTAAGAACTAGCGAATACAATGAGCAGTTCTTC
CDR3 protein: CASSLRTSEYNEQFF

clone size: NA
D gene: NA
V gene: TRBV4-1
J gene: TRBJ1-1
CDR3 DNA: TGCGCCAGCAGCCCGGTAAGATGGAACACTGAAGCTTTCTTT
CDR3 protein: CASSPVRWNTEAFF

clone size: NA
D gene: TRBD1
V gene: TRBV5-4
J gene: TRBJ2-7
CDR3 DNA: TGTGCCAGCAGCCGACAGGGTTACGAGCAGTACTTC
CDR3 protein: CASSRQGYEQYF

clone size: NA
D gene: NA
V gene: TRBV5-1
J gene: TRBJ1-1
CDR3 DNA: TGCGCCAGCAGCTTGCTCGGTGGTGAATCTCACACTGAAGCTTTCTTT
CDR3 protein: CASSLLGGESHTEAFF

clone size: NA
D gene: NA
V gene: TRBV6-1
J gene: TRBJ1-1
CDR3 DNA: TGTGCCAGCAGTGTCCGGGCGAACACTGAAGCTTTCTTT
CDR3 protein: CASSVRANTEAFF

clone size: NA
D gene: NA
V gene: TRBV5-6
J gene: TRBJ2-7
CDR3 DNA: TGTGCCAGCAGCTTCCTGGGGACGGCACCGTACGAGCAGTACTTC
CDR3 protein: CASSFLGTAPYEQYF

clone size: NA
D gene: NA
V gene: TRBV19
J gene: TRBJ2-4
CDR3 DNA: TGTGCCAGTAGTATAGTTCCGGGGGTAGCCAAAAACATTCAGTACTTC
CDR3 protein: CASSIVPGVAKNIQYF

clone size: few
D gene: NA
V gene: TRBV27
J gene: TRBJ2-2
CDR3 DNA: TGTGCCAGCAGTCCGTCCGGCACCGGGGAGCTGTTTTTT
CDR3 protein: CASSPSGTGELFF

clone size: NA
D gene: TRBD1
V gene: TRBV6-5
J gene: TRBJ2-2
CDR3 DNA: TGTGCCAGCAGTTACTACGGGACAGGGGGCACCGGGGAGCTGTTTTTT
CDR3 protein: CASSYYGTGGTGELFF

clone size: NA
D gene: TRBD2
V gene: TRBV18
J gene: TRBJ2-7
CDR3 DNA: TGTGCCAGCTCAACAGGGAGGCTAGCGGGAGGCGAGCAGTACTTC
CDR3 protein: CASSTGRLAGGEQYF

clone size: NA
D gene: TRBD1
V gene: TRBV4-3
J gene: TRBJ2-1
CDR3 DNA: TGCGCCAGCAGCCCATCAGTCGGGACAGGGCCCAGGGGCCAGTTCTTC
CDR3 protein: CASSPSVGTGPRGQFF